These 26 T cell receptor beta chains came from one sample sequenced in a study of tumor-infiltrating lymphocytes in localized non-small cell lung cancer. TCRdb's copy holds only in-frame clones and misses some; the assay was immunoSEQ multiplex PCR. The sample lists over 5,500 clones; approximately 57% were seen once. The specimen was lung tumor tissue. The receptors were sampled from a human donor with non-small cell lung cancer.

This clone was counted a few times. The chain links TRBV5-5 to TRBJ1-2; weak D call: TRBD1 (6 bases). Trimming shortened V by 0 bases and J by 8 bases, and 20 bases separated the two germline ends. The CDR3 extends over 16 amino acids. CDR1 is SGHKS, CDR2 YYEKEE, per germline (reference sequence). As DNA, the CDR3 is TGTGCCAGCAGCTTGGCGGGTGATACAGGGTCGAGGGGCTACACCTTC. Protein product: CASSLAGDTGSRGYTF.

This chain uses TRBV5-6 with TRBJ2-3; weak D call: TRBD2 (5 bases). V dropped 4 bases and J dropped 5 bases, with 11 bases sitting between them. The length of the CDR3 is 13 residues. Germline CDR1 SGHDT, CDR2 YYEEEE. The CDR3 DNA reads as TGTGCCAGCAGCGGTTTAGAGGGAGATACGCAGTATTTT. Protein sequence: CASSGLEGDTQYF.

The chain joins TRBV6-5 to TRBJ2-1, with 8 bases aligning to TRBD2. CDR1 MNHEY and CDR2 SVGAGI come from the germline V gene. V dropped 2 bases and J dropped 5; count of bases not matched to a gene: 8. The CDR3 has 16 residues. CDR3 amino acids: CASSYRSSGTNNEQFF. The DNA of the CDR3 is TGTGCCAGCAGTTACCGGAGTAGCGGGACCAACAATGAGCAGTTCTTC.

The chain combines TRBV18 with TRBJ2-5, with 13 bases fitting TRBD2. The CDR3 length is 16 residues. Trimming took 4 bases from V and 1 from J; bases not matched to a gene: 3. Germline CDR1 reads KGHSH; CDR2 reads LQKENI. CDR3 residues: CASSRRTSGGQETQYF. The CDR3 region has the DNA TGTGCCAGCTCACGACGGACTAGCGGGGGCCAAGAGACCCAGTACTTC.

V and J are TRBV7-8 and TRBJ2-1; 11 bases are shared with TRBD2. Unmatched junction bases numbered 7, after V lost 4 bases and J lost 8 bases. The V gene's germline CDR1 is SGHVS and CDR2 FQNEAQ. This CDR3 region has 15 residues. The CDR3 loop is CASSSTSGIVYEQFF. CDR3 nucleotides: TGTGCCAGCAGCTCGACTAGCGGGATTGTCTATGAGCAGTTCTTC.

This clone was found a few times. The chain carries TRBV29-1 and TRBJ1-1; D unclear. The length of the CDR3 is 12 residues. Trimming stripped 4 bases from V and 4 bases from J, with 10 bases between. Germline values: CDR1 SQVTM, CDR2 ANQGSEA. The CDR3 DNA follows: TGCAGCGTTGCATCGGGGAGCACTGAAGCTTTCTTT. This codes for CSVASGSTEAFF.

V and J are TRBV5-8 and TRBJ1-4; TRBD1 is a possible D gene (5 bases). The CDR3 length is 19 residues. From germline, CDR1 is SGHTS and CDR2 YDEGEE. The ends were cut back, 4 bases at V and 0 bases at J, with 22 bases in the middle. The CDR3: CASSGVVEQEGPTNEKLFF. CDR3 bases: TGTGCCAGCAGCGGGGTGGTAGAACAGGAGGGCCCAACTAATGAAAAACTGTTTTTT. The full variable domain, its missing parts supplied by reference TRBV5-8 and TRBJ1-4, is EAGVTQSPTHLIKTRGQQATLRCSPISGHTSVYWYQQALGLGLQFLLWYDEGEERNRGNFPPRFSGRQFPNYSSELNVNALELEDSALYLCASSGVVEQEGPTNEKLFFGSGTQLSVL.

This rearrangement joins TRBV9 to TRBJ1-5; D gene uncertain. CDR1 SGDLS and CDR2 YYNGEE come from the germline V gene. Trimming cost V 4 bases and J 1 base, with 12 bases left between them. The CDR3 has 15 amino acids. In DNA form, the CDR3 reads TGTGCCAGCAGCTCCAAGGAAAGCAGCAATCAGCCCCAGCATTTT. It codes for CASSSKESSNQPQHF.

V is TRBV5-6 and J is TRBJ2-5, with a weak D call TRBD2 (6 bases). V was cut by 7 bases and J by 7 bases, with 8 bases left in between. Germline V gives CDR1 SGHDT, CDR2 YYEEEE. The CDR3 loop spans 10 amino acids. The CDR3 spells CASGEATQYF. The CDR3 region has the DNA TGTGCCAGCGGGGAGGCGACCCAGTACTTC. Full variable domain (missing parts from reference TRBV5-6 and TRBJ2-5): DAGVTQSPTHLIKTRGQQVTLRCSPKSGHDTVSWYQQALGQGPQFIFQYYEEEERQRGNFPDRFSGHQFPNYSSELNVNALLLGDSALYLCASGEATQYFGPGTRLLVL.

V is TRBV19 and J is TRBJ1-5; 10 nucleotides align to TRBD1. The length of the CDR3 is 17 residues. CDR1 is LNHDA and CDR2 is SQIVND in the germline V gene (reference sequence). Losses at the gene ends were 9 bases for V and 1 base for J; bases not matched to a gene: 12. CDR3 residues: CASRYSTGGQSNQPQHF. The CDR3 region has the DNA TGTGCCAGCCGCTACTCGACAGGGGGCCAGAGCAATCAGCCCCAGCATTTT.

The chain is built from TRBV5-6 and TRBJ1-2; tentatively, D is TRBD1 (6 bases). Trimming took off 4 bases at V and 0 bases at J, with 19 bases between the two ends. The CDR3 runs 17 residues. CDR1 SGHDT and CDR2 YYEEEE come from the germline V gene. The chain's CDR3 is CASSTDYRTVANYGYTF. CDR3 bases: TGTGCCAGCAGCACCGACTATCGGACAGTTGCTAACTATGGCTACACCTTC.

V and J are TRBV19 and TRBJ1-1, with 7 bases lining up with TRBD1. V was pared by 5 bases and J by 4 bases, with 4 bases of the junction left unmatched. CDR3 length equals 13 residues. Germline CDR1 and CDR2: LNHDA and SQIVND (reference sequence). The CDR3 sequence is CASSLTGSTEAFF. The CDR3 region has the DNA TGTGCCAGTAGTCTGACAGGGAGCACTGAAGCTTTCTTT.

The DNA for the CDR3 is TGTGCCAGTAGCACCGATTGGACAGATAATTCACCCCTCCACTTT. It specifies CASSTDWTDNSPLHF. J is TRBJ1-6 and V is TRBV19; D perhaps matches TRBD1 (6 bases). The CDR3 sequence is 15 residues long. The V end lost 6 bases, the J end lost 5 bases, and 14 bases lay between the germline ends. Germline V lookup: CDR1 LNHDA, CDR2 SQIVND (reference sequence). Complete variable domain (other parts from reference TRBV19 and TRBJ1-6): DGGITQSPKYLFRKEGQNVTLSCEQNLNHDAMYWYRQDPGQGLRLIYYSQIVNDFQKGDIAEGYSVSREKKESFPLTVTSAQKNPTAFYLCASSTDWTDNSPLHFGNGTRLTVT.

This clone has more than one count but fewer than ten. The chain employs TRBV28 and TRBJ2-7; D not certain. Trimming pared 8 bases from V and 5 bases from J, leaving 10 bases between. The CDR3 spans 11 residues. Germline-derived CDR1 and CDR2 are MDHEN and SYDVKM. The CDR3 loop is CASSFYDEQYF. The CDR3 DNA sequence: TGTGCCAGCTCGTTTTACGACGAGCAGTACTTC.

The chain combines TRBV30 with TRBJ1-6; weak D call: TRBD1 (5 bases). V shed 2 bases and J shed 7 bases, with 15 bases lying between them. Germline-derived CDR1 and CDR2 are GTSNPN and SVGIG (reference sequence). The CDR3 sequence is 15 residues long. CDR3 coding DNA: TGTGCCTGGAGTCCATTGAGAAACAGGAATTCACCCCTCCACTTT. This sequence encodes CAWSPLRNRNSPLHF.

The rearrangement links TRBV6-1 to TRBJ1-5; D uncertain. The CDR3 totals 12 residues. Trimming removed 8 bases from V and 6 bases from J, with 11 bases in between. The germline V gene has CDR1 MNHNS and CDR2 SASEGT. For the CDR3, the DNA is TGTGCCAGCGGAGAAGGTTTTCAGCCCCAGCATTTT. It is translated as CASGEGFQPQHF.

The V gene is TRBV7-2, the J gene TRBJ2-7; D gene uncertain. The length of the CDR3 is 12 residues. The germline V and J ends were trimmed by 5 bases and 2 bases, with 7 bases remaining between them. CDR1 SGHTA and CDR2 FQGNSA come from the germline V gene. CDR3 region: CASSATPYEQYF. CDR3 sequence (DNA): TGTGCCAGCAGCGCTACCCCCTACGAGCAGTACTTC.

The DNA for the CDR3 is TGTGCCAGCAGCTTCTCCAGGGGGGGCTATGGCTACACCTTC. Encoded protein: CASSFSRGGYGYTF. The chain uses TRBV5-5 and TRBJ1-2; TRBD1 matches at 7 bases. The length of the CDR3 is 14 residues. From germline, CDR1 is SGHKS and CDR2 YYEKEE (reference sequence). V lost 2 bases, J lost 4 bases, and 5 bases stayed unmatched.

The CDR3 coding sequence is TGTGCCAGCAGTTTAGGGCAGACCTCCTATAATTCACCCCTCCACTTT. Amino acid sequence: CASSLGQTSYNSPLHF. The chain recombines TRBV28 with TRBJ1-6; D uncertain. V gave up 2 bases and J gave up 0 bases, with 8 bases separating them. The CDR3 covers 16 residues. The germline CDR1 and CDR2 sequences are MDHEN and SYDVKM.

The CDR3 is CASSSRTAGYTF. For the CDR3, the DNA is TGTGCCAGCAGCTCCCGGACAGCCGGCTACACCTTC. The V and J genes are TRBV7-2 and TRBJ1-2; possibly TRBD1 for D (6 bases). The germline V gene encodes CDR1 SGHTA and CDR2 FQGNSA. Trimming removed 4 bases at V and 8 bases at J, with 11 bases between. CDR3 length: 12 amino acids.

The sample holds a few counts of this clone. This chain joins TRBV4-2 and TRBJ2-1; 7 positions match TRBD2. The CDR3 loop spans 15 amino acids. Germline V lookup: CDR1 LGHNA, CDR2 YNFKEQ. The J segment lost 2 bases and the V segment lost 0 bases, leaving 1 base of the junction unmatched. The CDR3 sequence is CASSQEREPYNEQFF. The CDR3 DNA reads as TGTGCCAGCAGCCAAGAGCGGGAGCCCTACAATGAGCAGTTCTTC.

V gene TRBV15 combines with J gene TRBJ2-2, with 9 positions matching TRBD1. Germline V gene lookup returns CDR1 LNHNV and CDR2 YYDKDF (reference sequence). This CDR3 has 16 amino acids. Germline trimming cut 3 bases from V and 5 bases from J; bases unmatched to any gene: 7. The CDR3 DNA reads TGTGCCACCAGCAGCCCCGGACAGGGGAGGACCGGGGAGCTGTTTTTT. Protein sequence: CATSSPGQGRTGELFF.

The count of this clone is one. The genes are TRBV7-2 and TRBJ2-3, with 8 bases fitting TRBD1. CDR1 SGHTA and CDR2 FQGNSA come from the germline V gene. Losses at the gene ends were 1 base for V and 4 bases for J; bases not matched to a gene: 10. The CDR3 sequence is 17 residues long. CDR3 DNA: TGTGCCAGCAGCTTAGAATTTAGGACAGGGTTTGCAGATACGCAGTATTTT. This translates into CASSLEFRTGFADTQYF.

This chain joins TRBV6-4 and TRBJ2-2, with TRBD1 as a possible D gene (6 bases). The germline gives CDR1 MRHNA, CDR2 SNTAGT. CDR3 length: 15 residues. The V end lost 5 bases, the J end lost 0 bases, and 10 bases lay between the germline ends. CDR3 region: CASSRTAANTGELFF. CDR3 DNA sequence: TGTGCCAGCAGTAGGACAGCTGCGAACACCGGGGAGCTGTTTTTT.

V and J are TRBV19 and TRBJ1-1; D not certain. The germline gives CDR1 LNHDA, CDR2 SQIVND (reference sequence). The CDR3 is made up of 13 amino acids. Deletions cut 5 bases from V and 7 bases from J, with 14 bases between. CDR3 amino acids: CASSQSLALEAFF. CDR3 DNA sequence: TGTGCCAGTAGTCAATCCTTGGCTCTTGAAGCTTTCTTT.

The chain has TRBV12-5 and TRBJ2-2, with D maybe TRBD2 (7 bases). V was pared by 1 base and J by 6 bases, with 12 bases between. CDR3 length equals 15 residues. Per the germline V gene, CDR1 is LGHNT and CDR2 is FRNRAP. CDR3 region: CASGLEQGGAGELFF. The DNA for the CDR3 is TGTGCTAGTGGTTTGGAACAGGGAGGGGCCGGGGAGCTGTTTTTT.